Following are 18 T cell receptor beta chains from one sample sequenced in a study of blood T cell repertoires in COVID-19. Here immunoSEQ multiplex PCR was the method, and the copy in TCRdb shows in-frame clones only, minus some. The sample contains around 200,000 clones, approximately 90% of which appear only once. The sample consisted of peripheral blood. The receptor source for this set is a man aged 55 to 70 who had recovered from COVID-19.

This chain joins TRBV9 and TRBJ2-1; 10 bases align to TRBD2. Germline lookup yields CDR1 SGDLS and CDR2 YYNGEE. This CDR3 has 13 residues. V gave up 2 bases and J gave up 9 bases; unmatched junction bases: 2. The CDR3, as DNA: TGTGCCAGCAGCGTTAGCGGGAGGCGTGAGCAGTTCTTC. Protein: CASSVSGRREQFF. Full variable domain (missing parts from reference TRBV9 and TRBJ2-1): DSGVTQTPKHLITATGQRVTLRCSPRSGDLSVYWYQQSLDQGLQFLIQYYNGEERAKGNILERFSAQQFPDLHSELNLSSLELGDSALYFCASSVSGRREQFFGPGTRLTVL.

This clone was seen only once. Here the CDR3 DNA reads TGCGCCAGCAGCCAAGACCCCGGATATAGCGGGAGGGGGTTCACAGATACGCAGTATTTT. Protein product: CASSQDPGYSGRGFTDTQYF. The rearrangement uses TRBV4-1 and TRBJ2-3; the match to TRBD2 covers 11 bases. This CDR3 has 20 residues. Unmatched junction bases numbered 13, after V lost 0 bases and J lost 2 bases. The germline V gene encodes CDR1 MGHRA and CDR2 YSYEKL.

Written as DNA, the CDR3 is TGTGCCAGCAGACGACAGGACTCTGGAAACACCATATATTTT. Its translation is CASRRQDSGNTIYF. V and J are TRBV28 and TRBJ1-3, with D possibly being TRBD1 (6 bases). The germline V and J ends were trimmed by 6 bases and 0 bases, with 9 bases remaining between them. There are 14 residues in the CDR3. Germline V gene data show CDR1 as MDHEN and CDR2 as SYDVKM.

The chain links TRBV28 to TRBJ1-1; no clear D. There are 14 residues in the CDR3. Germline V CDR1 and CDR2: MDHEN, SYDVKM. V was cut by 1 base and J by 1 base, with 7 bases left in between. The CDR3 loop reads CASSLFSGNTEAFF. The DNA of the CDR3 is TGTGCCAGCAGTTTATTTTCCGGGAACACTGAAGCTTTCTTT.

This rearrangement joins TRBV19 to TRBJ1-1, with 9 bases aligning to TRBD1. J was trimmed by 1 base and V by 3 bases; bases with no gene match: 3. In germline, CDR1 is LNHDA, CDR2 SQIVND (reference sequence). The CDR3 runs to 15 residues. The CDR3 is CASSMGDRANTEAFF. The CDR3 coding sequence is TGTGCCAGTAGTATGGGGGACAGGGCGAACACTGAAGCTTTCTTT.

The CDR3 DNA reads TGTGCCAGCAGTTCAGGGACAGCCTCCTACAATGAGCAGTTCTTC. Protein sequence: CASSSGTASYNEQFF. The chain uses TRBV27 and TRBJ2-1, with TRBD1 identical over 7 bases. After removal of 4 bases from V and 0 bases from J, the junction contained 3 bases not matched to a gene. This CDR3 has 15 amino acids. Per germline, CDR1 MNHEY and CDR2 SMNVEV (reference sequence).

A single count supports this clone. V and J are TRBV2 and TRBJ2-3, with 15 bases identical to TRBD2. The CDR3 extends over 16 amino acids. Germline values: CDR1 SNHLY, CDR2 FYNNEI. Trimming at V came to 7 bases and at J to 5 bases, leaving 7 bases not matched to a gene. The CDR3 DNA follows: TGTGCCAGCAAGGGGACTAGCGGGGGGTACCGAGATACGCAGTATTTT. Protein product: CASKGTSGGYRDTQYF.

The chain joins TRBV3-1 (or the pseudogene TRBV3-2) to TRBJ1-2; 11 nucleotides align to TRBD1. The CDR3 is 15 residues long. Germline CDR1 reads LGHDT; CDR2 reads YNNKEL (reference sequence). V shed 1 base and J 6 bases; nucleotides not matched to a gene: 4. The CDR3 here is CASSQGDRGRHGYTF. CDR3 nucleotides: TGTGCCAGCAGCCAAGGGGACAGGGGGAGGCATGGCTACACCTTC.

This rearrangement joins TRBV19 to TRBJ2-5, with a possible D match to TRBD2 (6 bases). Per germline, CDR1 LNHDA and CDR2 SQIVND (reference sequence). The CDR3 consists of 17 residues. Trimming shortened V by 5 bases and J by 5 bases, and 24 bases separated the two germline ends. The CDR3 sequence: CASSSNLSPRGTETQYF. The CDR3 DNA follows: TGTGCCAGTAGTTCTAATCTTTCCCCGCGGGGAACCGAGACCCAGTACTTC.

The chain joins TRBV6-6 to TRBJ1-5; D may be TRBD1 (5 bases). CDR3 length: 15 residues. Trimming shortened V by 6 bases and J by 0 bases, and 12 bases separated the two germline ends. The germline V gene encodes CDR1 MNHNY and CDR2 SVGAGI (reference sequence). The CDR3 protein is CASRLDRNSNQPQHF. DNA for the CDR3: TGTGCCAGCAGACTCGACAGAAATAGCAATCAGCCCCAGCATTTT.

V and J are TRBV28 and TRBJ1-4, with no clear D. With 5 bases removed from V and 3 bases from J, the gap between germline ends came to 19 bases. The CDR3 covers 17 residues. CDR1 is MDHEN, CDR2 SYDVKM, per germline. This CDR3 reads CASSPRFFSLSNEKLFF. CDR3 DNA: TGTGCCAGCAGTCCCCGTTTTTTCTCCCTTTCTAATGAAAAACTGTTTTTT.

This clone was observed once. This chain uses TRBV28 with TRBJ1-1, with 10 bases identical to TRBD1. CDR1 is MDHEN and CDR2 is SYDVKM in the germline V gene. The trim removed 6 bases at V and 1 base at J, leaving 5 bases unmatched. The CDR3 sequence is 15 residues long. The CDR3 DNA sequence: TGTGCCAGCAGCTCGACAGGGGGCCAGAACACTGAAGCTTTCTTT. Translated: CASSSTGGQNTEAFF.

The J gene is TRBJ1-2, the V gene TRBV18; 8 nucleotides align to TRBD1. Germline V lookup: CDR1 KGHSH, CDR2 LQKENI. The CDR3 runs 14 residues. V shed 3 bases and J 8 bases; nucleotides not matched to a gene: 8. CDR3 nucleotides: TGTGCCAGCTCACCGTCCGGGACAGGCGACGGCTACACCTTC. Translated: CASSPSGTGDGYTF.

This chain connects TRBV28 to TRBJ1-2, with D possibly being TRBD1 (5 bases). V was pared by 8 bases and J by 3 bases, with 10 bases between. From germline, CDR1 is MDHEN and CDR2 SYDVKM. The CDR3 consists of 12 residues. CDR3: CASGDSYYGYTF. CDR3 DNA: TGTGCCAGCGGTGACAGTTACTATGGCTACACCTTC.

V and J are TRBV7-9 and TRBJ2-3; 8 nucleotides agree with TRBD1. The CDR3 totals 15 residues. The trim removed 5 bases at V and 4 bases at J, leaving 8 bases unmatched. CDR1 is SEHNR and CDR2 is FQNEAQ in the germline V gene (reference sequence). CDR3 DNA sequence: TGTGCCAGCAGCGGATGGACAGGGAGCGCAGATACGCAGTATTTT. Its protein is CASSGWTGSADTQYF.

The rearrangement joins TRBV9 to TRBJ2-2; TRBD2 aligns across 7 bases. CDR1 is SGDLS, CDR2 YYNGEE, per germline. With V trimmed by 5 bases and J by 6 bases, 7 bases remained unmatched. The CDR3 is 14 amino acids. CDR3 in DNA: TGTGCCAGCAGTCCTGTGACTAGCCCCGGGGAGCTGTTTTTT. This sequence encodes CASSPVTSPGELFF.

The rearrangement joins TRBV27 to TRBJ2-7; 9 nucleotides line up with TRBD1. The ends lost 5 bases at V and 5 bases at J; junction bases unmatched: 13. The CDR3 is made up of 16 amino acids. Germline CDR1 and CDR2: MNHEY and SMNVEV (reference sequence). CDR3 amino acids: CASSIIDRGIPNEQYF. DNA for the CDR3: TGTGCCAGCAGTATAATAGACAGGGGGATTCCTAACGAGCAGTACTTC.

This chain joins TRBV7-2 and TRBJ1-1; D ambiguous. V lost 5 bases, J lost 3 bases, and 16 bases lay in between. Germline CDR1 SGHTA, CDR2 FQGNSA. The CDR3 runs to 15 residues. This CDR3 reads CASSQLRWRDTEAFF. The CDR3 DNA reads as TGTGCCAGCAGCCAGCTTAGGTGGCGGGACACTGAAGCTTTCTTT. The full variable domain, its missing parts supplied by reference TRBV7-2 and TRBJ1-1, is GAGVSQSPSNKVTEKGKDVELRCDPISGHTALYWYRQSLGQGLEFLIYFQGNSAPDKSGLPSDRFSAERTGGSVSTLTIQRTQQEDSAVYLCASSQLRWRDTEAFFGQGTRLTVV.